The 26 T cell receptor beta chains in this list originate from one sample, sequenced in a study of regulatory T cells in long-lasting Graves disease. CDR3-region Arm-PCR and iRepertoire HTBI primers produced the TCR beta libraries. Each CDR3 protein gets one entry after TCRdb re-called the multiplex PCR reads with MiXCR. The sample comprises 400,000 to 500,000 distinct CDR3 sequences, about a fifth of which are singletons, and roughly 8% rests with the top ten. This sample's time point: persistent/refractory GD, antithyroid drugs over 5 years with positive TRAb. RNA isolated from PBMCs was used to make the TCR library. Sequenced material: peripheral blood mononuclear cells (PBMCs), taken when the disease was refractory, from a patient treated with antithyroid drugs. The source is a female donor with Graves disease.

The chain carries TRBV20-1 and TRBJ2-2; weak D call: TRBD1 (6 bases). Germline CDR1 reads DFQATT; CDR2 reads SNEGSKA (reference sequence). The CDR3 totals 16 residues. V lost 0 bases and J 1 base, leaving 12 bases between the germline ends. CDR3 sequence reads: CSARERTARNTGELFF. The DNA for the CDR3 is TGCAGTGCTAGAGAAAGGACAGCCAGGAACACCGGGGAGCTGTTTTTT.

This clonotype was picked up many times. The chain combines TRBV29-1 with TRBJ1-1, with 7 bases identical to TRBD1. CDR3 size: 12 residues. CDR1 is SQVTM, CDR2 ANQGSEA, per germline. V trimming: 7 bases; J trimming: 4 bases; junction bases outside the gene matches: 6. This chain's CDR3 is CSGGGEGTEAFF. The CDR3 region has the DNA TGCAGCGGAGGGGGCGAGGGCACTGAAGCTTTCTTT.

The table lists this clonotype with a few counts. The V and J genes are TRBV7-9 and TRBJ2-5; D might be TRBD1 or TRBD2, each matching 5 bases. Germline assignment: CDR1 SEHNR and CDR2 FQNEAQ (reference sequence). V dropped 5 bases and J dropped 8 bases, with 18 bases sitting between them. The CDR3 covers 14 residues. The CDR3 protein is CASSPTGTMGTQYF. The DNA for the CDR3 is TGTGCCAGCAGCCCCACCGGGACCATGGGAACCCAGTACTTC.

V usage is TRBV6-2 or TRBV6-3 and J usage is TRBJ2-1; D unresolved. Trimming stripped 4 bases from V and 3 bases from J, with 4 bases between. Per germline, CDR1 MNHEY and CDR2 SVGEGT. The CDR3 runs to 12 residues. Here the CDR3 reads CASSFVYNEQFF. CDR3 DNA: TGTGCCAGCAGTTTCGTCTACAATGAGCAGTTCTTC.

The CDR3 nucleotides are TGTGCCAGCAGTTACGGGTCGCGGAGGGGGTACGAGCAGTACTTC. Encoded protein: CASSYGSRRGYEQYF. The rearrangement joins TRBV6-5 to TRBJ2-7; D is tentatively TRBD1 or TRBD2 (6 bases each). CDR3 length equals 15 residues. Germline V gene sequence: CDR1 MNHEY, CDR2 SVGAGI. The germline V and J ends were trimmed by 2 bases and 4 bases, with 15 bases remaining between them.

This clonotype was found many times. The rearrangement joins TRBV11-2 to TRBJ2-7, with D possibly being TRBD2 (6 bases). The CDR3 has 14 residues. Germline lookup yields CDR1 SGHAT and CDR2 FQNNGV. V lost 2 bases to trimming and J lost 6 bases, with 14 bases between them. The CDR3: CASSLQRVTSEQYF. In DNA form, the CDR3 reads TGTGCCAGCAGCTTACAGCGGGTTACATCCGAGCAGTACTTC.

This clonotype has more than one count but fewer than ten. The V call is TRBV2, the J call TRBJ2-2, with D perhaps matching TRBD1 or TRBD2 (5 bases each). The CDR3 extends over 14 amino acids. V gave up 5 bases and J gave up 1 base, with 8 bases separating them. The germline V gene has CDR1 SNHLY and CDR2 FYNNEI. CDR3 sequence reads: CASSRGENTGELFF. For the CDR3, the DNA is TGTGCCAGCAGTAGAGGGGAGAACACCGGGGAGCTGTTTTTT.

This clonotype was picked up a small number of times. The rearrangement joins TRBV30 to TRBJ1-2; D might be TRBD1 (5 bases). With 3 bases removed from V and 4 bases from J, the gap between germline ends came to 15 bases. CDR1 GTSNPN and CDR2 SVGIG come from the germline V gene (reference sequence). The CDR3 is made up of 14 amino acids. CDR3: CAWRASGTGYGYTF. CDR3 nucleotide sequence: TGTGCCTGGAGAGCGTCAGGGACGGGCTATGGCTACACCTTC.

This clonotype showed up many times. This chain connects TRBV2 to TRBJ2-7, with D perhaps given as TRBD1 or TRBD2 (6 bases each). CDR1 and CDR2 from the germline V gene are SNHLY and FYNNEI. CDR3 size: 13 residues. V was clipped by 4 bases and J by 2 bases, with 9 bases between them. CDR3 DNA sequence: TGTGCCAGCAGTGGGGGGGCGACCTACGAGCAGTACTTC. The encoded protein is CASSGGATYEQYF.

This clonotype showed up many times. The V gene is TRBV3-1, the J gene TRBJ1-1; D gene ambiguous. This CDR3 is built from 13 residues. Germline V CDR1 and CDR2: LGHDT, YNNKEL (reference sequence). Trimming took off 5 bases at V and 0 bases at J, with 7 bases between the two ends. CDR3 coding DNA: TGTGCCAGCAGCTATAATCTGAACACTGAAGCTTTCTTT. Residues: CASSYNLNTEAFF.

This clonotype was observed a few times. The chain employs TRBV6-1 and TRBJ2-7; TRBD1 matches at 9 bases. In germline, CDR1 is MNHNS, CDR2 SASEGT. This CDR3 is built from 14 residues. V lost 6 bases and J lost 4; bases outside the gene matches: 7. The CDR3 DNA follows: TGTGCCAGCAGCCACAGGGGGCGTGTATACGAGCAGTACTTC. This gives the protein CASSHRGRVYEQYF.

This clonotype came up many times. V usage is TRBV15 and J usage is TRBJ1-2, with TRBD1 identical over 9 bases. This CDR3 has 14 amino acids. Germline-derived CDR1 and CDR2 are LNHNV and YYDKDF (reference sequence). J lost 2 bases, V lost 6 bases, and 4 bases had no gene match. The CDR3 DNA sequence: TGTGCCACCAGGAGGACAGGGGAGAACTATGGCTACACCTTC. Its translation is CATRRTGENYGYTF. Supplemented by reference TRBV15 and TRBJ1-2, the full variable domain reads DAMVIQNPRYQVTQFGKPVTLSCSQTLNHNVMYWYQQKSSQAPKLLFHYYDKDFNNEADTPDNFQSRRPNTSFCFLDIRSPGLGDTAMYLCATRRTGENYGYTFGSGTRLTVV.

This chain links TRBV4-2 with TRBJ2-7; D is perhaps TRBD2 (6 bases). V was shortened by 1 base and J by 3 bases, with 10 bases between the two germline ends. Germline-derived CDR1 and CDR2 are LGHNA and YNFKEQ. The length of the CDR3 is 14 residues. The CDR3 spells CASSQVEGDYEQYF. The CDR3, as DNA: TGTGCCAGCAGCCAAGTGGAGGGAGACTACGAGCAGTACTTC.

This clonotype was recorded at least ten times. The genes are TRBV20-1 and TRBJ1-5; D possibly corresponds to TRBD1 (5 bases). Germline V lookup: CDR1 DFQATT, CDR2 SNEGSKA (reference sequence). This CDR3 comprises 15 residues. The V and J ends lost 3 bases and 9 bases respectively, with 21 bases between them. The CDR3 reads CSASATTDIRLPQHF. In nucleotides, the CDR3 is TGCAGTGCTAGTGCTACAACGGACATACGTTTGCCCCAGCATTTT.

This clonotype showed up just a few times. CDR3 region: CAWNDRRPGYTF. The CDR3 DNA reads TGTGCCTGGAACGACAGGCGCCCTGGCTACACCTTC. The chain is built from TRBV30 and TRBJ1-2; TRBD1 might be the D (6 bases). V lost 4 bases and J lost 7, with 13 bases in between. CDR1 and CDR2 from the germline V gene are GTSNPN and SVGIG (reference sequence). The CDR3 spans 12 residues. The full variable domain, completed using reference TRBV30 and TRBJ1-2, is SQTIHQWPATLVQPVGSPLSLECTVEGTSNPNLYWYRQAAGRGLQLLFYSVGIGQISSEVPQNLSASRPQDRQFILSSKKLLLSDSGFYLCAWNDRRPGYTFGSGTRLTVV.

This chain joins TRBV14 and TRBJ2-1; maybe TRBD1 (6 bases). Germline V lookup: CDR1 SGHDN, CDR2 FVKESK. The CDR3 has 14 amino acids. V gave up 6 bases and J gave up 4 bases, with 13 bases separating them. The CDR3 here is CASRASDSYNEQFF. CDR3 nucleotides: TGTGCCAGCAGGGCTTCGGACAGTTACAATGAGCAGTTCTTC.

This clonotype has only one observation. The CDR3 region has the DNA TGTGCCAGCAGCCCCAGGACTAGCGGGAGGATCACGATCACCGGGGAGCTGTTTTTT. It codes for CASSPRTSGRITITGELFF. V gene TRBV14 combines with J gene TRBJ2-2, with 14 nucleotides matching TRBD2. With V trimmed by 4 bases and J by 4 bases, 11 bases remained unmatched. CDR1 is SGHDN, CDR2 FVKESK, per germline. The CDR3 runs 19 residues.

This clonotype was seen repeatedly, ten times or more. This sequence joins TRBV28 and TRBJ2-7, with a tentative D call TRBD2 (5 bases). The ends were cut back, 7 bases at V and 2 bases at J, with 12 bases in the middle. In germline, CDR1 is MDHEN, CDR2 SYDVKM. CDR3 size: 13 residues. DNA of the CDR3: TGTGCCAGCACCCTGGACTTCGCCTACGAGCAGTACTTC. Translated, it gives CASTLDFAYEQYF. The variable domain in full, with the rest retrieved from reference TRBV28 and TRBJ2-7, is DVKVTQSSRYLVKRTGEKVFLECVQDMDHENMFWYRQDPGLGLRLIYFSYDVKMKEKGDIPEGYSVSREKKERFSLILESASTNQTSMYLCASTLDFAYEQYFGPGTRLTVT.

The rearrangement links TRBV5-1 to TRBJ2-3; D uncertain. CDR1 and CDR2 from the germline V gene are SGHRS and YFSETQ. The CDR3 extends over 12 amino acids. The V end was cut by 6 bases, the J end by 2 bases, with 7 bases between. The CDR3 bases are TGCGCCAGCACCGCGACCACAGATACGCAGTATTTT. It yields the protein CASTATTDTQYF.

The table lists this clonotype with a few counts. The chain couples TRBV20-1 to TRBJ1-6; D ambiguous. From germline, CDR1 is DFQATT and CDR2 SNEGSKA (reference sequence). Trimming cost V 5 bases and J 13 bases, with 18 bases left between them. The CDR3 covers 13 residues. DNA for the CDR3: TGCAGTGCTCGACCCTTCGAGAAATCGCCCCTCCACTTT. It translates to CSARPFEKSPLHF.

This clonotype came up once. The rearrangement links TRBV28 to TRBJ2-7; tentatively, D is TRBD1 (5 bases). Germline lookup yields CDR1 MDHEN and CDR2 SYDVKM. Trimming pared 6 bases from V and 0 bases from J, leaving 18 bases between. The CDR3 runs to 16 residues. The CDR3 is CASRADSLGASYEQYF. The CDR3 nucleotides read TGTGCCAGCAGAGCCGATTCACTTGGGGCCTCCTACGAGCAGTACTTC.

In regard to this clonotype: A junction end diverges from the germline sequence, so it may reflect a read error. J is TRBJ2-5 and V is TRBV20-1; D not certain. This CDR3 is built from 15 residues. Per the germline V gene, CDR1 is DFQATT and CDR2 is SNEGSKA (reference sequence). CDR3: CSARDHFVSEEIQYF. DNA for the CDR3: TGCAGTGCTAGAGATCATTTTGTGTCGGAAGAGATCCAGTACTTC.

A few counts support this clonotype. J is TRBJ1-4 and V is TRBV19, with unresolved D. The CDR3 extends over 15 amino acids. Per germline, CDR1 LNHDA and CDR2 SQIVND (reference sequence). Deletions cut 7 bases from V and 0 bases from J, with 12 bases between. The DNA of the CDR3 is TGTGCCAGTAAGCCGGCACTCGCAACTAATGAAAAACTGTTTTTT. Its translation: CASKPALATNEKLFF.

This clonotype was detected ten times or more. The CDR3, as DNA: TGTGCCAGCAGGGCGGCCAGGGCGAGATCCTACGAGCAGTACTTC. This encodes CASRAARARSYEQYF. The genes are TRBV6-1 and TRBJ2-7, with TRBD1 as a possible D gene (5 bases). The CDR3 loop spans 15 amino acids. Germline V gives CDR1 MNHNS, CDR2 SASEGT. Between the trimmed V and J ends, which lost 6 bases and 1 base, there was a span of 16 bases.

This clonotype was counted at least ten times. The rearrangement uses TRBV5-5 and TRBJ2-4; D is perhaps TRBD1 (6 bases). In germline, CDR1 is SGHKS, CDR2 YYEKEE (reference sequence). The CDR3 is made up of 14 amino acids. V gave up 6 bases and J gave up 9 bases, with 19 bases separating them. The CDR3 DNA follows: TGTGCCAGCAACTTCGGGACATTGTACAGCATTCAGTACTTC. It translates to CASNFGTLYSIQYF.

This clonotype has just a few counts. This chain links TRBV5-6 with TRBJ1-1, with 8 bases lining up with TRBD1. Germline values: CDR1 SGHDT, CDR2 YYEEEE. The CDR3 runs to 15 residues. The V segment lost 4 bases and the J segment 4 bases; nucleotides outside the gene matches: 9. The CDR3 DNA reads TGTGCCAGCAGCCGTGGACAGGGCTGGAGCACTGAAGCTTTCTTT. Amino acid sequence: CASSRGQGWSTEAFF.